This T cell receptor beta chain was found in a study of T-cell reconstitution after alpha-beta-depleted transplantation in children. This CDR3 contains 14 residues. Between the trimmed V and J ends, which lost 5 bases and 1 base, there was a span of 11 bases. Germline CDR1 reads SGHAT; CDR2 reads FQNNGV. Remarks on this clonotype: Antigen unknown.

Unique molecular identifiers were used in preparing the TCRbeta library. TCRdb reanalysed the PCR reads using MiXCR and keeps one entry per CDR3 protein. In the table there are about 980,000 distinct CDR3 sequences, about 26% of which are singletons. Study conclusions and caveats: Roughly two months post-transplant, alpha-beta T cells reportedly originated from several hundred graft clones that had expanded.

The origin of this receptor is a boy under two years old who had a stem cell transplant for SCID, so the T cells may come from the graft donor. Material: PBMCs, mostly from graft donor cells, obtained 360 days after TCRalphabeta/CD19-depleted stem cell transplant. The chain is built from TRBV11-2 and TRBJ1-1, with D unclear. CDR3 nucleotide sequence: TGTGCCAGCAGCCCACGGGCCCCGAACACTGAAGCTTTCTTT. Translation: CASSPRAPNTEAFF.